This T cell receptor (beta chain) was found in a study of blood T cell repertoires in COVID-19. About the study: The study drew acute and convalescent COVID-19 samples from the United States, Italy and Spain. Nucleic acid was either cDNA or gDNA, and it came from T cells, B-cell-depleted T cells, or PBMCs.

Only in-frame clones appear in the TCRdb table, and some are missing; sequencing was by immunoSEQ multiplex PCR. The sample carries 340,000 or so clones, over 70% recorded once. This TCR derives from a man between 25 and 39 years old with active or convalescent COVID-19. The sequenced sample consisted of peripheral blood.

This CDR3 is CASSPAGQTEPLYEQYF. CDR3 DNA: TGCGCCAGCAGCCCCGCGGGACAGACGGAGCCTTTATACGAGCAGTACTTC. This sequence joins TRBV5-1 and TRBJ2-7; tentative D call: TRBD1 (7 bases). V lost 4 bases to trimming and J lost 4 bases, with 24 bases between them. CDR3 length equals 17 residues. Germline assignment: CDR1 SGHRS and CDR2 YFSETQ.